Here is one TCR beta chain with its context. This sample is part of a study of OX40 agonist ivuxolimab in advanced cancers. The table came from immunoSEQ multiplex PCR; TCRdb's copy has only in-frame clones and leaves some out. This table holds 30,000 to 40,000 clones, about 93% found once. V shed 6 bases, J shed 2 bases, and the junction held 15 bases outside the gene matches. Germline V CDR1 and CDR2: MGHDK, SYGVNS. The CDR3 is made up of 17 amino acids. The sequencing used CD4+ or CD8+ T cells sorted from blood, collected in a trial of the OX40 agonist ivuxolimab. V usage is TRBV25-1 and J usage is TRBJ2-5; 7 bases match TRBD2. This clonotype was sampled from an adult with an advanced solid tumor such as melanoma, head and neck, liver or kidney cancer. CDR3 sequence reads: CASSVIGGGGGQETQYF. The CDR3 DNA follows: TGTGCCAGCAGCGTAATTGGTGGGGGGGGAGGTCAAGAGACCCAGTACTTC.